The entry that follows covers one T cell receptor (beta chain) sequence. Its antigen is undetermined. TCRdb analysed the RACE reads with MiXCR anew, one entry per CDR3 protein. The sample gives a few hundred thousand distinct CDR3 sequences, 6% to 7% of which show up once; about 5.6% is in the top ten. This sample's time point: patch test 2, 6 weeks after DPC sensitization. Sample treatment: therapeutic diphenylcyclopropenone sensitization with weekly scalp DPC. The sample comes from a study of human T cells and chemical hapten exposure. Study in general: On approximately 2 cm by approximately 2 cm of upper inner arm skin, sensitization was performed with 2% DPC. Notes on the study in general: Expanded TCRs made up significantly more big CDR3 similarity clusters than controls did.

Sample: whole blood, taken in connection with sensitization to the hapten diphenylcyclopropenone (DPC). The receptor was derived from a woman aged 18-29 years with alopecia areata. Some clones in this sample may be carry-over from other donors' samples.

Written as DNA, the CDR3 is TGTGCCAGCAGCCTTCCTTCGGCGGGAACTAATGAAAAACTGTTTTTT. As protein: CASSLPSAGTNEKLFF. J is TRBJ1-4 and V is TRBV7-9; unclear D gene. The CDR3 is 16 amino acids. Per the germline V gene, CDR1 is SEHNR and CDR2 is FQNEAQ (reference sequence). V lost 5 bases and J lost 1, with 14 bases in between.